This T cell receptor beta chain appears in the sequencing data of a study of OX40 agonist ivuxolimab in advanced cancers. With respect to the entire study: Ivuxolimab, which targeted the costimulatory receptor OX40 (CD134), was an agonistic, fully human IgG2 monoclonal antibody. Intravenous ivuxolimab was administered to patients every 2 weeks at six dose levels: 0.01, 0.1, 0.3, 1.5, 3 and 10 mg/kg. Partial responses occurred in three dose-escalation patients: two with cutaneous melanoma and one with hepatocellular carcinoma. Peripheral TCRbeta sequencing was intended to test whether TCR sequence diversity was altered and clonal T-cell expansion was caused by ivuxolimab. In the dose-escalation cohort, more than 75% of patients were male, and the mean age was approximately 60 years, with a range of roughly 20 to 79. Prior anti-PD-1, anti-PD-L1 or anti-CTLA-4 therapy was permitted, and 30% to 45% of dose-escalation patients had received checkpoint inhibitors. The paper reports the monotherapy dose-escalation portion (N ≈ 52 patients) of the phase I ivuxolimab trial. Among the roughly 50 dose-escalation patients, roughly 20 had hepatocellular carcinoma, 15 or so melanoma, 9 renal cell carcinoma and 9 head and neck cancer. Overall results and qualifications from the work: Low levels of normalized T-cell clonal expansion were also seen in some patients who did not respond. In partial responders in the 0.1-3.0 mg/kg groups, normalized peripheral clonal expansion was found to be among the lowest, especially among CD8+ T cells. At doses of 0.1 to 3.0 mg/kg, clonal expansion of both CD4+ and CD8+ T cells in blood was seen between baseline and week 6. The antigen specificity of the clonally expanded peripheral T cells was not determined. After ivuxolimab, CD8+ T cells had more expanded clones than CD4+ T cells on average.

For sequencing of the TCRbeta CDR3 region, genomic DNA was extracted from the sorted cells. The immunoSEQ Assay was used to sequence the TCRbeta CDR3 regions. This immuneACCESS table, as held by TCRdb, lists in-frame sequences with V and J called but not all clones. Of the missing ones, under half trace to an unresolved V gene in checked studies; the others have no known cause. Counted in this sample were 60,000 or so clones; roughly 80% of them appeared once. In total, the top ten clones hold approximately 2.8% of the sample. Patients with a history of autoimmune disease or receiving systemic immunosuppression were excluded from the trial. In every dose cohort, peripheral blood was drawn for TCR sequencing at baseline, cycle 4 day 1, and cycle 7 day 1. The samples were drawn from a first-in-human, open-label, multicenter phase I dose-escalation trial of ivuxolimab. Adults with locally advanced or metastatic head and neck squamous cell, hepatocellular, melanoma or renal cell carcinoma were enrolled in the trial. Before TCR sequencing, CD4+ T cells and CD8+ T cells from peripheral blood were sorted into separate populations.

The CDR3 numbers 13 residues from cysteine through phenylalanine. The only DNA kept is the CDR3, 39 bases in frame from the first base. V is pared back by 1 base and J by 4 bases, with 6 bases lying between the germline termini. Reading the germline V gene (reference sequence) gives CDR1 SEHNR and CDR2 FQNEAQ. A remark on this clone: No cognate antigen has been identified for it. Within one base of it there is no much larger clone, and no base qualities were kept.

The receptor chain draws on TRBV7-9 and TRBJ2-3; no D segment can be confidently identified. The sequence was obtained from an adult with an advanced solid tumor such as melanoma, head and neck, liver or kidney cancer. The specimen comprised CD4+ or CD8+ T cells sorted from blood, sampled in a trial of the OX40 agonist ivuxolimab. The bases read TGTGCCAGCAGCTTAGATTCGGCAGATACGCAGTATTTT. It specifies CASSLDSADTQYF. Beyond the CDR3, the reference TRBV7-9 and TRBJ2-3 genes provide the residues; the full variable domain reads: DTGVSQNPRHKITKRGQNVTFRCDPISEHNRLYWYRQTLGQGPEFLTYFQNEAQLEKSRLLSDRFSAERPKGSFSTLEIQRTEQGDSAMYLCASSLDSADTQYFGPGTRLTVL.